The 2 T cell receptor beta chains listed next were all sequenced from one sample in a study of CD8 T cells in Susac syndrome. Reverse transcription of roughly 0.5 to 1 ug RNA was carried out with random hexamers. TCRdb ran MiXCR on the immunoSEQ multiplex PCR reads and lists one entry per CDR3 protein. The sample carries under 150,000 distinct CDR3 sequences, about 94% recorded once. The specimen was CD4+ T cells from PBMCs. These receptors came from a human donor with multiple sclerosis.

The CDR3 here is CASSYHRGGLNTGELFF. CDR3 nucleotides: TGTGCCAGCAGTTACCATCGGGGGGGCCTGAACACCGGGGAGCTGTTTTTT. This rearrangement joins TRBV6-5 to TRBJ2-2, with 8 bases fitting TRBD2. CDR3 length: 17 amino acids. Trimming removed 2 bases from V and 1 base from J; junction bases left unmatched: 6. The germline gives CDR1 MNHEY, CDR2 SVGAGI.

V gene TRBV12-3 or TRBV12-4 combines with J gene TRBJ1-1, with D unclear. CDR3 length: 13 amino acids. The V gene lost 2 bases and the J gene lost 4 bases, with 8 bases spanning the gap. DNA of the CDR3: TGTGCCAGCAGTTTAATCGGTAGCACTGAAGCTTTCTTT. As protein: CASSLIGSTEAFF.